The 6 T cell receptor beta chains presented below share a single source sample, sequenced in a study of STAT5B mutations in CD4+ large granular lymphocyte leukemia. Assay used: immunoSEQ multiplex PCR; TCRdb lists only in-frame clones, some missing. The sample lists 30,000 to 40,000 clones, 76% seen once, with about 7% in the top ten. The specimen was CD4+ T cells from blood buffy coats. Receptors were obtained from a human donor in good health.

V gene TRBV19 combines with J gene TRBJ1-1; D perhaps matches TRBD1 (6 bases). Germline V CDR1 and CDR2: LNHDA, SQIVND (reference sequence). Trimming took 8 bases from V and 1 from J, leaving 14 bases between them. The CDR3 spans 14 residues. The CDR3 spells CASGRGLTNTEAFF. CDR3 sequence (DNA): TGTGCCAGTGGCCGGGGGCTGACGAACACTGAAGCTTTCTTT.

This chain joins TRBV2 and TRBJ2-7; D is undetermined. Germline loops: CDR1 SNHLY, CDR2 FYNNEI. This CDR3 region has 14 residues. Trimming took off 5 bases at V and 9 bases at J, with 20 bases between the two ends. CDR3 in DNA: TGTGCCAGCAGTCCCGGCCAGCTGAAGTGGGGGCAGTACTTC. Residues: CASSPGQLKWGQYF.

This chain connects TRBV7-2 to TRBJ1-5; D is possibly TRBD1 (5 bases). Trimming shortened V by 5 bases and J by 0 bases, and 14 bases separated the two germline ends. Germline V gene data show CDR1 as SGHTA and CDR2 as FQGNSA. The CDR3 extends over 16 amino acids. The CDR3 loop is CASSASQGYSNQPQHF. CDR3 DNA sequence: TGTGCCAGCAGCGCCAGCCAGGGTTATAGCAATCAGCCCCAGCATTTT. Based on the CDR3 plus reference TRBV7-2 and TRBJ1-5, the full variable domain is GAGVSQSPSNKVTEKGKDVELRCDPISGHTALYWYRQSLGQGLEFLIYFQGNSAPDKSGLPSDRFSAERTGGSVSTLTIQRTQQEDSAVYLCASSASQGYSNQPQHFGDGTRLSIL.

This chain links TRBV5-4 with TRBJ1-1; D is unresolved. The V gene lost 7 bases and the J gene lost 2 bases, with 9 bases spanning the gap. Germline CDR1 SGHNT, CDR2 YYREEE (reference sequence). This CDR3 contains 12 residues. This chain's CDR3 is CASSTPNTEAFF. CDR3 in DNA: TGTGCCAGCTCGACCCCTAACACTGAAGCTTTCTTT.

The V gene is TRBV2, the J gene TRBJ2-1; D tentatively fits TRBD1 or TRBD2 (6 bases each). The CDR3 has 15 amino acids. Trimming took off 6 bases at V and 4 bases at J, with 16 bases between the two ends. Germline V gives CDR1 SNHLY, CDR2 FYNNEI. The CDR3 here is CASSVGRGPYNEQFF. As DNA, the CDR3 is TGTGCCAGCAGCGTCGGTCGGGGGCCGTACAATGAGCAGTTCTTC. Full variable domain (rest looked up from reference TRBV2 and TRBJ2-1): EPEVTQTPSHQVTQMGQEVILRCVPISNHLYFYWYRQILGQKVEFLVSFYNNEISEKSEIFDDQFSVERPDGSNFTLKIRSTKLEDSAMYFCASSVGRGPYNEQFFGPGTRLTVL.

The chain employs TRBV7-2 and TRBJ2-7, with D possibly matching TRBD1 (6 bases). CDR1 and CDR2 (germline): SGHTA, FQGNSA. V was cut by 0 bases and J by 4 bases, with 7 bases left in between. The CDR3 contains 13 residues. For the CDR3, the DNA is TGTGCCAGCAGCTTAGCGGGGGCTTACGAGCAGTACTTC. Protein: CASSLAGAYEQYF. Drawing the rest from reference TRBV7-2 and TRBJ2-7, the complete variable domain is GAGVSQSPSNKVTEKGKDVELRCDPISGHTALYWYRQSLGQGLEFLIYFQGNSAPDKSGLPSDRFSAERTGGSVSTLTIQRTQQEDSAVYLCASSLAGAYEQYFGPGTRLTVT.